This TCR beta chain comes out of a study of beta chain features in type 1 diabetes. The study, taken as a whole, reports: Type 1 diabetes patients showed fewer insertions and more deletions at VDJ junctions.

All sorted populations exceeded 95% purity. About this clone: Its antigen is as yet unknown. The same CDR3 also results from other DNA sequences found in this sample.

The authors reverse transcribed all of the isolated RNA, so sequencing captured expressed TCRB transcripts. The repertoire was sequenced with immunoSEQ multiplex PCR; TCRdb's copy has only in-frame clones and lacks some. There are 300,000 to 400,000 clones in the sample; over 10% occur only once, and more than 0.015% lies in the top ten. CDR1 and CDR2 (germline): KGHSH, LQKENI. Trimming cost V 3 bases and J 4 bases, with 3 bases left between them. The CDR3 totals 12 residues. This clonotype was obtained from a man younger than 35 in good health. The V and J genes are TRBV18 and TRBJ1-4, with D hard to call. Sequenced material: naive CD4+ T cells from blood. CDR3 sequence (DNA): TGTGCCAGCTCACCCAGTAATGAAAAACTGTTTTTT. The encoded protein is CASSPSNEKLFF.